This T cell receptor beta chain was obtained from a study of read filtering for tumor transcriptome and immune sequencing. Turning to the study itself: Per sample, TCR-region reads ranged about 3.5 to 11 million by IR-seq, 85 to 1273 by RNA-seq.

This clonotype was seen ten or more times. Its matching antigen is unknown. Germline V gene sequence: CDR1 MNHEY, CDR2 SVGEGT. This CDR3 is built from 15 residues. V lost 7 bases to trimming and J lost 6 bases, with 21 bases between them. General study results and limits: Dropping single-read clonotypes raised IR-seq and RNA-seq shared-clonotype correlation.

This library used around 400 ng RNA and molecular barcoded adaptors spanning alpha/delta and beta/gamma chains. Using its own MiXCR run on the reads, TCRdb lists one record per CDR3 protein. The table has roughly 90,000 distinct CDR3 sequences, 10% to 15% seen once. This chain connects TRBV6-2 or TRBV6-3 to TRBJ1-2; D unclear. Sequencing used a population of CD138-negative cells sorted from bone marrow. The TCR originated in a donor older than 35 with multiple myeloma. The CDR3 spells CASTPRPPKVDGYTF. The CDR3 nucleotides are TGTGCCAGCACTCCCCGACCCCCGAAGGTCGATGGCTACACCTTC.